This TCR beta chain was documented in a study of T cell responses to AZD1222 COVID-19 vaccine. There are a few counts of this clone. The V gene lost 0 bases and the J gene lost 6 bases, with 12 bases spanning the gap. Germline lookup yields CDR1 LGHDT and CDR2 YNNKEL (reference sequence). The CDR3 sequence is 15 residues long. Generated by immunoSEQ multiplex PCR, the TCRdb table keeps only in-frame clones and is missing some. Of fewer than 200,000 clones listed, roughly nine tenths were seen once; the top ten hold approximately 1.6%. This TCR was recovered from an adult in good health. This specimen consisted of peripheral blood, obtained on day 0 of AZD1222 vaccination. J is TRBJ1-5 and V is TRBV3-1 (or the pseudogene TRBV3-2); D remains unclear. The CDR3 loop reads CASSQDQSGFQPQHF. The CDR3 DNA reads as TGTGCCAGCAGCCAAGATCAAAGCGGATTTCAGCCCCAGCATTTT.